A selection of T cell receptor beta chains follows, all from one sample in a study of post-analysis software for immune sequencing data. TCRdb used MiXCR to reprocess the PCR reads, holding one entry per CDR3 protein. The sample yields over 300,000 distinct CDR3 sequences, around a third seen once. The specimen sequenced was blood. The receptor set was obtained from a girl aged 10-17 years with multiple sclerosis. Both conserved end residues are part of each CDR3. Each record gives: D gene, clone size, V gene, J gene, CDR3 DNA, CDR3 protein. D genes are given only for firm matches. Clone size appears in some rows only: once, few, many, or a class for an expanded clone.

D: .
size: .
V: TRBV20-1
J: TRBJ2-3
DNA: TGCAGTGCTAGAGGGAGGTCAGATACGCAGTATTTT
CDR3: CSARGRSDTQYF

D: .
size: .
V: TRBV5-5
J: TRBJ2-5
DNA: TGTGCCAGCAGCCCCAGGTGGCAGGGGGGGAATGAGCAGTACTTC
CDR3: CASSPRWQGGNEQYF

D: .
size: .
V: TRBV20-1
J: TRBJ1-1
DNA: TGCAGTGCTAGAGACGTCGGGCGTGGGACCATGAACACTGAAGCTTTCTTT
CDR3: CSARDVGRGTMNTEAFF

D: .
size: .
V: TRBV7-9
J: TRBJ1-5
DNA: TGTGCCAGCAGCTTAGTTGACAGCCCTCAGCCCCAGCATTTT
CDR3: CASSLVDSPQPQHF

D: .
size: .
V: TRBV30
J: TRBJ2-3
DNA: TGTGCCTGGAGTGGGGGCAGTGATACGCAGTATTTT
CDR3: CAWSGGSDTQYF

D: .
size: .
V: TRBV7-3
J: TRBJ2-1
DNA: TGTGCCAGCAGCACCATTCCCTACAATGAGCAGTTCTTC
CDR3: CASSTIPYNEQFF

D: .
size: few
V: TRBV5-1
J: TRBJ2-2
DNA: TGCGCCAGCAGCCTCAGAGATTGGGACGGGGAGCTGTTTTTT
CDR3: CASSLRDWDGELFF

D: .
size: .
V: TRBV3-1
J: TRBJ1-2
DNA: TGTGCCAGCAGCCTCCCAGGGAGTGGTGGCTACACCTTC
CDR3: CASSLPGSGGYTF

D: .
size: .
V: TRBV9
J: TRBJ2-2
DNA: TGTGCCAGCAGCGTCGTCGCGAACACCGGGGAGCTGTTTTTT
CDR3: CASSVVANTGELFF

D: .
size: few
V: TRBV4-3
J: TRBJ1-2
DNA: TGCGCCAGCAGCCAAGATCGGATGAACCCTAACTATGGCTACACCTTC
CDR3: CASSQDRMNPNYGYTF

D: .
size: many
V: TRBV7-9
J: TRBJ2-7
DNA: TGTGCCAGCAGCACCAGTGCCTACGAGCAGTACTTC
CDR3: CASSTSAYEQYF

D: .
size: .
V: TRBV4-1
J: TRBJ2-7
DNA: TGCGCCAGCAGCCAAGATGGATCAACGGGGGCGGTCTACGAGCAGTACTTC
CDR3: CASSQDGSTGAVYEQYF

D: TRBD1
size: .
V: TRBV6-5
J: TRBJ1-1
DNA: TGTGCCAGCAGTTCACAGGGGGTTGGAGCTTTCTTT
CDR3: CASSSQGVGAFF

D: TRBD1
size: few
V: TRBV29-1
J: TRBJ1-4
DNA: TGCAGCGGTCTTAGAATACAGGGGGCATATGAAAAACTGTTTTTT
CDR3: CSGLRIQGAYEKLFF

D: .
size: .
V: TRBV7-3
J: TRBJ2-3
DNA: TGTGCCAGCAGCTTAAACTATATTGATACGCAGTATTTT
CDR3: CASSLNYIDTQYF

D: .
size: .
V: TRBV5-1
J: TRBJ1-2
DNA: TGCGCCAGCAGCAAGGGTGGAGGAGAAAGGCATGGCTACACCTTC
CDR3: CASSKGGGERHGYTF

D: .
size: .
V: TRBV4-1
J: TRBJ2-5
DNA: TGCGCCAGCAGCCAAGTGGCGGGATTGCAGTGGGGACAAGAGACCCAGTACTTC
CDR3: CASSQVAGLQWGQETQYF

D: .
size: .
V: TRBV5-1
J: TRBJ1-2
DNA: TGCGCCAGCAGACTAATAGGAGGGGCCGACTATGGCTACACCTTC
CDR3: CASRLIGGADYGYTF

D: TRBD2
size: .
V: TRBV20-1
J: TRBJ2-1
DNA: TGCAGTGCTACCTCGGGGGGGCGTCTCGCTGAGCAGTTCTTC
CDR3: CSATSGGRLAEQFF

D: .
size: .
V: TRBV28
J: TRBJ2-5
DNA: TGTGCCGGCAGCTCGGAGGCCTGGCAGTACTTC
CDR3: CAGSSEAWQYF

D: TRBD2
size: .
V: TRBV6-5
J: TRBJ2-5
DNA: TGTGCCAGCAGTTACTCGCCTAGCGGGGAGACCCAGTACTTC
CDR3: CASSYSPSGETQYF

D: .
size: .
V: TRBV20-1
J: TRBJ1-2
DNA: TGCAGTGCTAGCCCCTCACCGGCCAAAAACTATGGCTACACCTTC
CDR3: CSASPSPAKNYGYTF

D: TRBD1
size: .
V: TRBV4-1
J: TRBJ2-7
DNA: TGCGCCAGCAGCCAAGTAATGGGACAGGGGTTCCACGAGCAGTACTTC
CDR3: CASSQVMGQGFHEQYF

D: TRBD2
size: .
V: TRBV30
J: TRBJ2-3
DNA: TGTGCCTGGAGTCAACGGACTAGCGGACTTAGATACACAGATACGCAGTATTTT
CDR3: CAWSQRTSGLRYTDTQYF

D: .
size: .
V: TRBV20-1
J: TRBJ1-4
DNA: TGCAGTGCTCGATCAAACTCCCTCACCTCTGATGAAAAACTGTTTTTT
CDR3: CSARSNSLTSDEKLFF

D: .
size: .
V: TRBV20-1
J: TRBJ1-1
DNA: TGCAGTGCTCTCTCGGGGAACACTGAAGCTTTCTTT
CDR3: CSALSGNTEAFF

D: .
size: few
V: TRBV7-9
J: TRBJ2-3
DNA: TGTGCCAGCAGCTTAGAGGGAAGAGGCCAGTATTTT
CDR3: CASSLEGRGQYF

D: .
size: few
V: TRBV6-1
J: TRBJ2-5
DNA: TGTGCCAGCAGTGAAGCGTCCGGAGGAGGGACCCAGTACTTC
CDR3: CASSEASGGGTQYF

D: TRBD2
size: many
V: TRBV20-1
J: TRBJ2-2
DNA: TGCAGTGCTAGAATGGCGGGGGGTAACACCGGGGAGCTGTTTTTT
CDR3: CSARMAGGNTGELFF

D: .
size: few
V: TRBV20-1
J: TRBJ1-4
DNA: TGCAGTGCACCGAGCGAGGGGACTAATGAAAAACTGTTTTTT
CDR3: CSAPSEGTNEKLFF

D: TRBD1
size: .
V: TRBV7-8
J: TRBJ2-5
DNA: TGTGCCAGCAGCTTCCCAGAACCTCAGGGGGCTGTAGGCGAGACCCAGTACTTC
CDR3: CASSFPEPQGAVGETQYF

D: TRBD2
size: .
V: TRBV4-1
J: TRBJ2-7
DNA: TGCGCCAGCAGCCAGGAGCGGGACGGAACCTACGAGCAGTACTTC
CDR3: CASSQERDGTYEQYF

D: .
size: few
V: TRBV7-8
J: TRBJ2-1
DNA: TGTGCCAGCAGCTTAGCCTGGATGAGGGGGGGAGGGAATGAGCAGTTCTTC
CDR3: CASSLAWMRGGGNEQFF

D: .
size: .
V: TRBV5-1
J: TRBJ2-3
DNA: TGCGCCAGCAGCCCAGTCCCTCCTAGCACAGATACGCAGTATTTT
CDR3: CASSPVPPSTDTQYF

D: TRBD2
size: .
V: TRBV20-1
J: TRBJ2-1
DNA: TGCAGTGCTAGAGGCTCGCCGGGACTAGTGGTCCATGAGCAGTTCTTC
CDR3: CSARGSPGLVVHEQFF

D: .
size: .
V: TRBV11-2
J: TRBJ2-5
DNA: TGTGCCAGCAGCTACACTAGGGCGGAGACCCAGTACTTC
CDR3: CASSYTRAETQYF

D: .
size: few
V: TRBV27
J: TRBJ2-1
DNA: TGTGCCAGTCGGGGACTTGCGGGGAGCTCCTACAATGAGCAGTTCTTC
CDR3: CASRGLAGSSYNEQFF

D: TRBD1
size: few
V: TRBV12-3/TRBV12-4
J: TRBJ1-5
DNA: TGTGCCAGCAGTCCCCCGACAGGGTCAGGCAATCAGCCCCAGCATTTT
CDR3: CASSPPTGSGNQPQHF

D: .
size: .
V: TRBV15
J: TRBJ1-1
DNA: TGTGCCACCAGCAGAGACAGAGCCACTGAAGCTTTCTTT
CDR3: CATSRDRATEAFF

D: .
size: .
V: TRBV6-1
J: TRBJ1-6
DNA: TGTGCCGTCCAGATAGGGGGGATTTCACCCCTCCACTTT
CDR3: CAVQIGGISPLHF

D: .
size: few
V: TRBV6-1
J: TRBJ2-4
DNA: TGTGCCAGCAGTGACCTCCTAGCCAAAAACATTCAGTACTTC
CDR3: CASSDLLAKNIQYF

D: .
size: many
V: TRBV7-9
J: TRBJ2-5
DNA: TGTGCCAGCAGCCCAGTTCAAGAGACCCAGTACTTC
CDR3: CASSPVQETQYF

D: TRBD2
size: few
V: TRBV3-1
J: TRBJ2-5
DNA: TGTGCCAGCAGCCAAGAACTAGCGCTCGGAGTGGAGACCCAGTACTTC
CDR3: CASSQELALGVETQYF

D: .
size: once
V: TRBV5-4
J: TRBJ1-1
DNA: TGTGCCAGCAGCTCCGAGAGCGCCCTGGGAGCTTTCTTT
CDR3: CASSSESALGAFF

D: .
size: .
V: TRBV4-1
J: TRBJ2-7
DNA: TGCGCCGGCAGCCAAGAGGGTAGGGGCCTCTTCGAGCAGTACTTC
CDR3: CAGSQEGRGLFEQYF

D: TRBD1
size: .
V: TRBV5-6
J: TRBJ2-7
DNA: TGTGCCAGCAGCTTGGACAGGGGGCGGTACGGGCAGTACTTC
CDR3: CASSLDRGRYGQYF

D: .
size: few
V: TRBV5-1
J: TRBJ2-7
DNA: TGCGCCAGCAGCTTGGAACCAGGGGATTACTACGAGCAGTACTTC
CDR3: CASSLEPGDYYEQYF

D: TRBD1
size: .
V: TRBV6-4
J: TRBJ1-4
DNA: TGTGCCAGCCTCCGGACAGGGGTGGAAAAACTGTTTTTT
CDR3: CASLRTGVEKLFF

D: .
size: .
V: TRBV20-1
J: TRBJ1-4
DNA: TGCAGTGCTAGCCGCCGAGCGGGGCGGGTAGGAGAAAAACTGTTTTTT
CDR3: CSASRRAGRVGEKLFF

D: .
size: many
V: TRBV6-2/TRBV6-3
J: TRBJ2-6
DNA: TGTGCCAGCAGTTACACCTCTGGGGCCAACGTCCTGACTTTC
CDR3: CASSYTSGANVLTF

D: .
size: .
V: TRBV6-5
J: TRBJ2-5
DNA: TGTGCCAGCAGTTACAGAGTCGGGGAGGACGGGCAAGAGACCCAGTACTTC
CDR3: CASSYRVGEDGQETQYF

D: .
size: .
V: TRBV10-3
J: TRBJ2-1
DNA: TGTGCCATCAGTGAAGGGGGGATCTACAATGAGCAGTTCTTC
CDR3: CAISEGGIYNEQFF